What follows are 31 T cell receptor beta chains derived from one specimen sequenced in a study of metastatic and nonmetastatic thyroid tumors. TCRdb re-analyzed the PCR reads through MiXCR. The data contain about 47,000 clones, around a quarter of them singletons. Thyroid surgery took place with no prior treatment in any patient. The sample was blood. The source of these receptors is a male donor with papillary thyroid cancer or a benign thyroid nodule (not recorded which). Some clones in this sample may be carry-over from other donors' samples.

V usage is TRBV4-2 and J usage is TRBJ1-3; D is unresolved. Per the germline V gene, CDR1 is LGHNA and CDR2 is YNFKEQ. This CDR3 spans 16 amino acids. V lost 3 bases and J lost 0, with 12 bases in between. The CDR3 DNA reads TGTGCCAGCAGCCAGAGTGACGGCACCTCTGGAAACACCATATATTTT. This gives the protein CASSQSDGTSGNTIYF.

This sequence joins TRBV6-4 and TRBJ1-2, with 10 positions matching TRBD1. This CDR3 region has 20 residues. V gave up 3 bases and J gave up 8 bases; unmatched junction bases: 24. CDR1 and CDR2 from the germline V gene are MRHNA and SNTAGT. The CDR3 loop is CASSELVRGTGEFLGMGYTF. CDR3 nucleotide sequence: TGTGCCAGCAGTGAACTCGTGCGTGGGACAGGGGAATTCTTAGGGATGGGCTACACCTTC.

This clone was counted a few times. For the CDR3, the DNA is TGTGCCAGCAGACCTTCCAGGGCTACCTACGAGCAGTACTTC. This sequence encodes CASRPSRATYEQYF. The rearrangement joins TRBV6-1 to TRBJ2-7; TRBD1 is a possible D gene (5 bases). This CDR3 has 14 residues. Germline V gives CDR1 MNHNS, CDR2 SASEGT. The V end lost 6 bases, the J end lost 2 bases, and 14 bases lay between the germline ends.

The chain combines TRBV6-5 with TRBJ1-2; D possibly corresponds to TRBD1 (6 bases). The ends were cut back, 0 bases at V and 4 bases at J, with 9 bases in the middle. This CDR3 contains 14 residues. The V gene's germline CDR1 is MNHEY and CDR2 SVGAGI. The CDR3 region has the DNA TGTGCCAGCAGTTACTCGGGCAGGGGCTATGGCTACACCTTC. It is translated as CASSYSGRGYGYTF.

This clone came up once. This sequence joins TRBV3-1 and TRBJ2-2; D call uncertain. The CDR3 sequence is 13 residues long. The germline CDR1 and CDR2 sequences are LGHDT and YNNKEL (reference sequence). Trimming pared 4 bases from V and 4 bases from J, leaving 7 bases between. In DNA form, the CDR3 reads TGTGCCAGCAGCCCCCAAGGCACCGGGGAGCTGTTTTTT. It encodes CASSPQGTGELFF.

This clone was recorded at least ten times. This chain joins TRBV11-2 and TRBJ1-1; 8 nucleotides agree with TRBD1. The germline CDR1 and CDR2 sequences are SGHAT and FQNNGV. The CDR3 is made up of 15 amino acids. The ends lost 5 bases at V and 1 base at J; junction bases unmatched: 6. CDR3 nucleotides: TGTGCCAGCAGCCTAGGAGGGACAGGGAACACTGAAGCTTTCTTT. Its protein product is CASSLGGTGNTEAFF. Based on the CDR3 plus reference TRBV11-2 and TRBJ1-1, the full variable domain is EAGVAQSPRYKIIEKRQSVAFWCNPISGHATLYWYQQILGQGPKLLIQFQNNGVVDDSQLPKDRFSAERLKGVDSTLKIQPAKLEDSAVYLCASSLGGTGNTEAFFGQGTRLTVV.

This clone was picked up many times. The genes are TRBV20-1 and TRBJ2-1; TRBD2 is a possible D gene (5 bases). This CDR3 contains 13 residues. Germline CDR1 reads DFQATT; CDR2 reads SNEGSKA (reference sequence). Trimming stripped 0 bases from V and 7 bases from J, with 10 bases between. The CDR3 loop reads CSAREGSDNEQFF. DNA for the CDR3: TGCAGTGCTAGAGAGGGGAGTGATAATGAGCAGTTCTTC.

This clone was observed a few times. CDR3 residues: CATSRGGYTF. The CDR3 nucleotides read TGTGCCACCTCTAGGGGCGGCTACACCTTC. The chain is built from TRBV28 and TRBJ1-2; a weak D match, TRBD1 (5 bases). Between the trimmed V and J ends, which lost 10 bases and 8 bases, there was a span of 11 bases. The CDR3 length is 10 residues. In germline, CDR1 is MDHEN, CDR2 SYDVKM.

This clone was counted at least ten times. This rearrangement joins TRBV5-4 to TRBJ1-6; D not certain. The CDR3 totals 14 residues. Germline CDR1 reads SGHNT; CDR2 reads YYREEE (reference sequence). V was shortened by 0 bases and J by 10 bases, with 11 bases between the two germline ends. CDR3 DNA: TGTGCCAGCAGCTTGGAGGGCGAGAGCTCACCCCTCCACTTT. Translated: CASSLEGESSPLHF.

This clone was observed many times. This chain uses TRBV6-5 with TRBJ1-2; D unresolved. V was cut by 2 bases and J by 5 bases, with 9 bases left in between. The CDR3 consists of 13 residues. CDR1 is MNHEY, CDR2 SVGAGI, per germline. The CDR3 nucleotides read TGTGCCAGCAGTTACACAGCCCTTTATGGCTACACCTTC. Translating it yields CASSYTALYGYTF.

Ten or more counts support this clone. The chain couples TRBV4-1 to TRBJ2-1; weak D call: TRBD2 (5 bases). The CDR3 has 17 amino acids. The V end was cut by 1 base, the J end by 0 bases, with 13 bases between. CDR1 MGHRA and CDR2 YSYEKL come from the germline V gene. The CDR3 region has the DNA TGCGCCAGCAGCCAAGGGGTGAGGGAAAGCTCCTACAATGAGCAGTTCTTC. It specifies CASSQGVRESSYNEQFF.

This clone qualifies as medium-sized. The V call is TRBV18, the J call TRBJ2-7; D possibly corresponds to TRBD2 (6 bases). The germline V gene encodes CDR1 KGHSH and CDR2 LQKENI. The ends were cut back, 3 bases at V and 7 bases at J, with 13 bases in the middle. CDR3 length: 13 amino acids. The CDR3 here is CASSPRIGGEQYF. Written as DNA, the CDR3 is TGTGCCAGCTCACCCAGAATCGGGGGTGAGCAGTACTTC.

Ten or more counts support this clone. A single base separates this from a much larger clone, so it may be a read error. The genes are TRBV4-1 and TRBJ2-1, with 11 positions matching TRBD2. Germline values: CDR1 MGHRA, CDR2 YSYEKL. The CDR3 has 17 amino acids. The CDR3 DNA sequence: TGCGCCAGCGGCCAAGATGGGGGGCTAGCGGGAGGCTATGAGCAGTTCTTC. Protein: CASGQDGGLAGGYEQFF.

A word on this clone: A read error may produce the germline difference seen at one junction end. The CDR3 is CASILVDRSYEQYF. DNA for the CDR3: TGCGCCAGCATCTTGGTGGACAGATCCTACGAGCAGTACTTC. The chain recombines TRBV5-1 with TRBJ2-7, with TRBD1 as a possible D gene (6 bases). CDR3 length: 14 amino acids. The germline CDR1 and CDR2 sequences are SGHRS and YFSETQ.

The chain recombines TRBV4-1 with TRBJ1-5; the match to TRBD1 covers 7 bases. CDR1 MGHRA and CDR2 YSYEKL come from the germline V gene. Trimming took 2 bases from V and 0 from J; bases not matched to a gene: 4. This CDR3 comprises 16 residues. Written as DNA, the CDR3 is TGCGCCAGCAGCCAACCCGACAGGGATAGCAATCAGCCCCAGCATTTT. Its protein is CASSQPDRDSNQPQHF.

There are a few counts of this clone. The gene calls are TRBV28 and TRBJ1-2, with D hard to call. Per the germline V gene, CDR1 is MDHEN and CDR2 is SYDVKM. The V and J ends lost 3 bases and 4 bases respectively, with 9 bases between them. The CDR3 length is 13 residues. CDR3 bases: TGTGCCAGCAGTTTGTCTGTGACCTATGGCTACACCTTC. It codes for CASSLSVTYGYTF.

The rearrangement uses TRBV6-1 and TRBJ2-7; 12 nucleotides agree with TRBD2. The junction had 7 bases not matched to a gene; V was cut back by 6 bases and J by 4 bases. CDR3 size: 15 residues. The germline gives CDR1 MNHNS, CDR2 SASEGT. The CDR3 loop reads CASSRTSGRQYEQYF. In DNA, the CDR3 is TGTGCCAGCAGCCGAACTAGCGGGAGGCAATACGAGCAGTACTTC.

This clone was counted at least ten times. This chain connects TRBV5-1 to TRBJ2-3; D call uncertain. Germline V gene lookup returns CDR1 SGHRS and CDR2 YFSETQ. Trimming left V 0 bases short and J 2 bases short, with 13 bases between. The CDR3 is 16 amino acids. The CDR3 coding sequence is TGCGCCAGCAGCTTGGAGGCGATGTCCCCCACAGATACGCAGTATTTT. Its translation is CASSLEAMSPTDTQYF.

This clone has a count of ten or more. The chain carries TRBV6-4 and TRBJ1-5, with D hard to call. The CDR3 is 15 amino acids. Per germline, CDR1 MRHNA and CDR2 SNTAGT. Trimming stripped 6 bases from V and 1 base from J, with 13 bases between. The DNA of the CDR3 is TGTGCCAGCAGCCCAGATGGAGGGAGCAATCAGCCCCAGCATTTT. This translates into CASSPDGGSNQPQHF.

There are many counts of this clone. The chain links TRBV12-3 or TRBV12-4 to TRBJ2-7; 9 bases line up with TRBD1. The CDR3 runs to 15 residues. V trimming: 3 bases; J trimming: 4 bases; junction bases outside the gene matches: 7. The CDR3 sequence is CASSFQTGGKYEQYF. In DNA, the CDR3 is TGTGCCAGCAGTTTTCAGACAGGGGGTAAATACGAGCAGTACTTC.

The table lists this clone with a few counts. The chain employs TRBV27 and TRBJ2-7, with TRBD2 as a possible D gene (5 bases). V was trimmed by 5 bases and J by 6 bases, leaving 17 bases between them. CDR1 is MNHEY and CDR2 is SMNVEV in the germline V gene (reference sequence). CDR3 length equals 14 residues. The CDR3 protein is CASSKLAASTEQYF. The CDR3 DNA reads as TGTGCCAGCAGTAAGCTAGCTGCCTCTACCGAGCAGTACTTC.

This chain uses TRBV6-1 with TRBJ2-1; D is perhaps TRBD1 or TRBD2 (6 bases each). Per germline, CDR1 MNHNS and CDR2 SASEGT. This CDR3 spans 15 amino acids. V lost 6 bases and J 7 bases, leaving 19 bases between the germline ends. CDR3 loop: CASSLGGGIGNEQFF. CDR3 sequence (DNA): TGTGCCAGCAGCCTCGGAGGGGGGATAGGGAATGAGCAGTTCTTC.

This clone was seen only a few times. V usage is TRBV6-6 and J usage is TRBJ2-3; D possibly corresponds to TRBD2 (6 bases). CDR1 and CDR2 (germline): MNHNY, SVGAGI (reference sequence). The length of the CDR3 is 16 residues. V lost 5 bases to trimming and J lost 6 bases, with 21 bases between them. The CDR3, as DNA: TGTGCCAGCAGTACTCGGGGACCGTGGGCGGGGGATACGCAGTATTTT. Translating it yields CASSTRGPWAGDTQYF.

In its sample, this clone was seen many times. The V and J genes are TRBV25-1 and TRBJ2-7; D is unresolved. Trimming shortened V by 5 bases and J by 0 bases, and 17 bases separated the two germline ends. Germline V gene data show CDR1 as MGHDK and CDR2 as SYGVNS. The CDR3 is 16 residues long. CDR3 coding DNA: TGTGCCAGCAGTAAACTTTCGGGCATGAGCTCCTACGAGCAGTACTTC. Protein: CASSKLSGMSSYEQYF.

This chain joins TRBV3-1 and TRBJ1-1; tentative D call: TRBD1 (6 bases). Germline V lookup: CDR1 LGHDT, CDR2 YNNKEL (reference sequence). V dropped 3 bases and J dropped 2 bases, with 10 bases sitting between them. This CDR3 is 14 amino acids long. CDR3 DNA sequence: TGTGCCAGCAGCCAGAGCAGGGGTAACACTGAAGCTTTCTTT. Protein sequence: CASSQSRGNTEAFF.

Worth noting for this clone: Germline is not matched at one junction end, which may reflect a read error. This chain links TRBV11-2 with TRBJ2-3; a weak D match, TRBD1 (5 bases). The CDR3 totals 16 residues. Germline V gene lookup returns CDR1 SGHAT and CDR2 FQNNGV. This CDR3 is CASSLDDSAATDTQYF. In DNA, the CDR3 is TGTGCAAGCAGCTTAGACGACAGTGCCGCCACAGATACGCAGTATTTT. Full variable domain (remainder filled in from reference TRBV11-2 and TRBJ2-3): EAGVAQSPRYKIIEKRQSVAFWCNPISGHATLYWYQQILGQGPKLLIQFQNNGVVDDSQLPKDRFSAERLKGVDSTLKIQPAKLEDSAVYLCASSLDDSAATDTQYFGPGTRLTVL.

This clone was counted at least ten times. The chain joins TRBV19 to TRBJ2-7, with D uncertain. The CDR3 extends over 15 amino acids. V was cut by 4 bases and J by 2 bases, with 15 bases left in between. CDR1 and CDR2 (germline): LNHDA, SQIVND (reference sequence). The CDR3 loop is CASSRVWGLPYEQYF. The CDR3 DNA sequence: TGTGCCAGTAGTAGAGTCTGGGGTCTCCCCTACGAGCAGTACTTC.

This clone was observed a few times. This sequence joins TRBV30 and TRBJ2-7; TRBD1 aligns across 8 bases. Germline CDR1 reads GTSNPN; CDR2 reads SVGIG (reference sequence). The CDR3 is made up of 12 amino acids. The V and J ends lost 4 bases and 2 bases, in that order; junction bases with no gene match: 1. The CDR3 DNA follows: TGTGCCTGGACAGGGGGCGCCTACGAGCAGTACTTC. The encoded protein is CAWTGGAYEQYF.

This chain joins TRBV2 and TRBJ2-7, with 7 bases lining up with TRBD1. Germline V CDR1 and CDR2: SNHLY, FYNNEI. This CDR3 spans 13 amino acids. With 7 bases clipped from V and 6 bases from J, the junction kept 9 bases outside the gene matches. Here the CDR3 reads CASKATGSGEQYF. The CDR3, as DNA: TGTGCCAGCAAGGCGACAGGGTCCGGCGAGCAGTACTTC.

This clone was observed at least ten times. The V gene is TRBV3-1, the J gene TRBJ2-5; TRBD2 matches 12 bases. This CDR3 is built from 14 residues. In germline, CDR1 is LGHDT, CDR2 YNNKEL (reference sequence). With 2 bases clipped from V and 8 bases from J, the junction kept 3 bases outside the gene matches. In DNA, the CDR3 is TGTGCCAGCAGCCAAAGACTAGCGGGAGACACCCAGTACTTC. It specifies CASSQRLAGDTQYF.

The chain is built from TRBV5-4 and TRBJ1-2; 9 nucleotides line up with TRBD1. The CDR3 has 15 amino acids. With V trimmed by 2 bases and J by 5 bases, 7 bases remained unmatched. Germline CDR1 reads SGHNT; CDR2 reads YYREEE (reference sequence). CDR3 region: CASSLIQGAGYGYTF. Written as DNA, the CDR3 is TGTGCCAGCAGCTTAATACAGGGGGCAGGTTATGGCTACACCTTC.